This TCR beta chain stems from a study of regulatory T cells in long-lasting Graves disease (dated by TCRdb to 2020 to 2022). About the full investigation: Antithyroid drugs had been taken for less than 3 months by newly diagnosed Graves' disease patients. Persistent Graves' disease patients were compared with newly diagnosed Graves' disease patients by peripheral blood TCR sequencing and RNA sequencing. The study was registered as a clinical trial and conducted in China. A total of 33 samples underwent TCR sequencing: around 13 from persistent and roughly 20 from newly diagnosed Graves' disease patients.

Study-wide findings and limitations: Persistent disease showed preferential use of TRBV28, TRBJ1-2 and TRBJ2-5, whereas newly diagnosed disease favored TRBV20-1 and TRBJ2-1. Sequencing and analysis were limited to the TCR beta chain. The authors noted that the small sample size was a limitation that may lower accuracy. Peripheral blood alone was examined, since thyroid tissue, which constituted the primary lesion, could not be accessed. More public clonotypes were shared among persistent patients (around 3,000) than among newly diagnosed patients (approximately 930). Persistent Graves' disease patients showed lower TCR Shannon entropy and fewer highly expanded clones than newly diagnosed patients, suggesting clonal expansion.

Details on this clonotype: Its antigen remains undetermined. No base quality values were provided; no much bigger clone lies one nucleotide off.

Library preparation employed multiplex PCR. Sequencing used an Illumina HiSeq 4000. CDR3 regions were amplified by Arm-PCR with iRepertoire HTBI primers to construct TCR beta libraries. Gel purification was performed on PCR products prior to sequencing. The authors' analysis ran thus. Gene usage analysis of CDR3 amino acid clonotypes relied on the 62 TRBV and 12 to 15 TRBJ segments identified across samples. COPE and FqMerger were used to merge the filtered high-quality paired reads into contigs. BLAST was used to align contigs to the IMGT TRBV, TRBD and TRBJ reference genes, and CDR3 was defined following IMGT. Highly expanded clones were defined as clonotypes with a frequency above 0.1%. Repertoire diversity was measured by Shannon entropy, and V-J evenness by the Gini coefficient. A clonotype was considered public if more than one individual shared it. TCRdb took the public reads, trimmed them with fastp at Q25, ran MiXCR for clone calling and kept in-frame beta chains. Under each unique CDR3 protein, matching rows form one entry showing the most common genes and DNA. V and J calls and clone size were set by TCRdb, not the authors. The table for this sample lists approximately 560,000 distinct CDR3 sequences; around 16% of them were counted only once. Approximately 12% of the sample lies in the top ten.

The CDR3 goes from the cysteine to the phenylalanine over 14 residues. The read is trimmed to its CDR3 DNA, 42 bases read in frame from base 1. The V end loses 6 bases and the J end loses 4 bases, and a stretch of 13 bases separates them. Looking up the germline V gene (reference sequence) yields CDR1 MNHEY and CDR2 SMNVEV. The time point label, read with the paper, signifies: newly diagnosed GD, antithyroid drugs for less than 3 months. RNA was extracted from PBMCs in TRIzol for both TCR sequencing and RNA sequencing. The diagnosis of Graves' disease followed American Thyroid Association guidelines. Patients were recruited from an endocrinology department in Xi'an, China. Each patient gave around 9 milliliters of peripheral blood, collected in an EDTA anticoagulant tube. Ficoll Paque Plus density gradient separation was used to isolate PBMCs, and no additional T cell sorting was done. An Agilent 2100 Bioanalyzer and agarose gel were used to check RNA quality, while a NanoDrop 2000 measured RNA concentration.

These same records also appear under a second study, on T cells in Graves' hyperthyroidism and ophthalmopathy. The second study's authors report: Stable Graves' hyperthyroidism was defined as no progression to ophthalmopathy during 18 months of follow-up. Hyperthyroidism patients were newly diagnosed, with disease duration under 2 months, and aged 18 to 65 years. Patients with uncontrolled infections, other autoimmune diseases, pregnancy or lactation were excluded. Diagnoses were based on clinical symptoms, serum thyroxine and TRAb, thyroid ultrasound and orbital computed tomography. For the first round of RT-PCR on the TCR CDR3, the HTBI primer set was used together with the Qiagen OneStep RT-PCR kit. Blood samples also contained most of the expanded thyroid clonotypes (frequency above 0.001), which suggests that blood repertoires may reflect thyroid immune responses. Ophthalmopathy was separated from stable hyperthyroidism by a 13 V-J signature model, with 85% to 90% sensitivity and about 81% specificity obtained in cross-validation and 80%/75% obtained in testing. In validation, progression to ophthalmopathy was predicted by the model with around 70% sensitivity and nearly 75% specificity, a median of about 6.8 months before onset. A discovery cohort of about a hundred patients, approximately 44 with Graves' ophthalmopathy and under 60 with stable Graves' hyperthyroidism, was used to find distinguishing TCR V-J signatures. An independent validation cohort of fewer than 20 hyperthyroidism patients and 17 patients who later progressed to ophthalmopathy tested prospective prediction of ophthalmopathy. The 100 or so discovery patients were randomly divided into training and test sets at a 7:3 ratio. In over five Graves' hyperthyroidism patients, the study also compared T-cell repertoires from thyroid tissue with T-cell repertoires from blood. Following sampling, methimazole starting at 30 mg daily was given to hyperthyroidism patients, and high-dose intravenous methylprednisolone was given to ophthalmopathy patients. Libraries were constructed in a second round of multiplex PCR, after which size selection and purification were performed. Sequencing of the libraries was done on an Illumina HiSeq2000 using paired-end 100 bp reads. SOAPnuke was used to process the raw data, removing reads that contained adapters or uncalled bases, had a mean Phred below 15, or lacked an exact match to the constant primer or identifier. High-quality paired reads were merged using COPE v1.2.5, and each unique nucleotide sequence was defined as a clonotype. MiTCR v1.1 was used to align the clonotypes against IMGT TRBV, TRBD and TRBJ reference segments. Analysis was restricted to V-J combinations with a frequency above 0.0001, which covered 98% to 99.2% of repertoires. The TCS score was defined as the ratio of F50 (clonal expansion) to E x V (chaos), calculated using BLOSUM62-based TCRdist between CDR3 peptides within each V-J. Welch's t-statistics and random forest reduced fewer than 550 V-J features to 10 to 15, which were used in a naive Bayes classifier (R e1071). No statistical method was used to fix the sample size in advance, and group allocation was not hidden from the investigators. According to the paper, TCR Vbeta CDR3 sequencing was carried out on 120 to 150 peripheral blood samples, which came from under 50 ophthalmopathy, some 73 hyperthyroidism and approximately 17 progressor patients.

Source: peripheral blood mononuclear cells (PBMCs), taken at new diagnosis, from a patient treated with antithyroid drugs. This receptor chain uses TRBV27 and TRBJ2-1; TRBD1 is a possible D gene, resting on 6 matching bases. The clonotype comes from a man younger than 35 with Graves disease. Donor details come from another sample of the same person, matched by shared clones. The sequenced DNA: TGTGCCAGCAGGAGGATGGACAGTTACAATGAGCAGTTCTTC. This translates into CASRRMDSYNEQFF.